This record covers a single TCR beta chain. Its antigen is as yet unknown. Sequenced by immunoSEQ multiplex PCR; TCRdb stores in-frame clones only, minus some. Counted here are 90,000 to 95,000 clones, more than 70% occurring once; the ten biggest clones make up roughly 4.5%. The data are from a study of OX40 agonist ivuxolimab in advanced cancers. Study outcomes and limitations: CD8+ T cells (on average) carried more expanded clones than CD4+ T cells.

The V and J ends lost 6 bases and 5 bases respectively, with 10 bases between them. Germline V gene data show CDR1 as MDHEN and CDR2 as SYDVKM. The CDR3 totals 12 residues. Patients with a history of autoimmune disease or on systemic immunosuppression were excluded. The specimen comprised CD4+ or CD8+ T cells sorted from blood, sampled in a trial of the OX40 agonist ivuxolimab. The sequence was obtained from an adult with an advanced solid tumor such as melanoma, head and neck, liver or kidney cancer. The chain uses TRBV28 and TRBJ1-2; perhaps TRBD1 as D (6 bases). This CDR3 is CASRGARYGYTF. The CDR3 DNA reads as TGTGCCAGCAGGGGGGCTAGGTATGGCTACACCTTC.